A single sample is the source of the 32 T cell receptor beta chains below, sequenced in a study of human T cells and chemical hapten exposure. Time point defined: patch test 1, 2 weeks after DPC sensitization. The treatment was: therapeutic diphenylcyclopropenone sensitization with weekly scalp DPC. Researchers extracted total RNA from unfractionated whole blood. From the RACE reads, TCRdb called clonotypes with MiXCR, one entry per CDR3 protein. The data hold approximately 52,000 distinct CDR3 sequences, with approximately 11% observed a single time. The sample in question was whole blood, obtained in connection with sensitization to the hapten diphenylcyclopropenone (DPC). The receptors shown here come from a woman in her forties with alopecia areata. Some clones in this sample may be carry-over from other donors' samples.

Many counts were recorded for this clonotype. The chain uses TRBV6-9 and TRBJ1-3; D remains unclear. The CDR3 spans 16 residues. The germline CDR1 and CDR2 sequences are MNHGY and SVAAGI. Between the trimmed V and J ends, which lost 1 base and 5 bases, there was a span of 15 bases. CDR3 residues: CASSYFGQAHRNTIYF. CDR3 nucleotide sequence: TGTGCCAGCAGTTATTTCGGGCAGGCCCATAGAAACACCATATATTTT.

This clonotype was seen only a few times. The V and J genes are TRBV28 and TRBJ1-5; tentatively, D is TRBD1 (6 bases). Per the germline V gene, CDR1 is MDHEN and CDR2 is SYDVKM. V was shortened by 5 bases and J by 7 bases, with 12 bases between the two germline ends. This CDR3 contains 13 residues. The CDR3 nucleotides read TGTGCCAGCAGTGAACAGGGCGGACAGCCCCAGCATTTT. It translates to CASSEQGGQPQHF. The complete variable domain, with remaining parts taken from reference TRBV28 and TRBJ1-5, reads DVKVTQSSRYLVKRTGEKVFLECVQDMDHENMFWYRQDPGLGLRLIYFSYDVKMKEKGDIPEGYSVSREKKERFSLILESASTNQTSMYLCASSEQGGQPQHFGDGTRLSIL.

Only a few counts were recorded for this clonotype. J is TRBJ2-1 and V is TRBV18, with D unclear. V lost 0 bases and J lost 10, with 10 bases in between. The CDR3 consists of 13 residues. Germline CDR1 reads KGHSH; CDR2 reads LQKENI. CDR3 sequence (DNA): TGTGCCAGCTCACCACCCGGCCCCTCGGAGCAGTTCTTC. It translates to CASSPPGPSEQFF.

The rearrangement links TRBV7-6 to TRBJ1-1; D might be TRBD1 (5 bases). V dropped 4 bases and J dropped 2 bases, with 11 bases sitting between them. CDR1 SGHVS and CDR2 FNYEAQ come from the germline V gene. The CDR3 sequence is 14 residues long. The CDR3 loop reads CASSSGGDNTEAFF. CDR3 nucleotide sequence: TGTGCCAGCAGCTCTGGAGGGGATAACACTGAAGCTTTCTTT.

This clonotype was counted many times. The rearrangement joins TRBV27 to TRBJ2-3; D is unresolved. Trimming shortened V by 6 bases and J by 4 bases, and 17 bases separated the two germline ends. This CDR3 has 15 amino acids. Germline-derived CDR1 and CDR2 are MNHEY and SMNVEV (reference sequence). The CDR3 sequence is CASSSLGLGADTQYF. The CDR3 nucleotides read TGTGCCAGCAGCTCCCTAGGGTTGGGCGCAGATACGCAGTATTTT.

This clonotype was detected many times. V gene TRBV29-1 combines with J gene TRBJ1-1; D is uncertain. The CDR3 consists of 12 residues. Trimming took 4 bases from V and 4 from J, leaving 10 bases between them. CDR1 is SQVTM, CDR2 ANQGSEA, per germline. CDR3 protein: CSVVGIGTEAFF. The CDR3 DNA reads as TGCAGCGTTGTGGGGATCGGCACTGAAGCTTTCTTT. Full variable domain (missing parts from reference TRBV29-1 and TRBJ1-1): SAVISQKPSRDICQRGTSLTIQCQVDSQVTMMFWYRQQPGQSLTLIATANQGSEATYESGFVIDKFPISRPNLTFSTLTVSNMSPEDSSIYLCSVVGIGTEAFFGQGTRLTVV.

This clonotype showed up just a few times. This rearrangement joins TRBV3-1 to TRBJ1-1; D perhaps matches TRBD1 (5 bases). Trimming stripped 5 bases from V and 4 bases from J, with 11 bases between. Germline V CDR1 and CDR2: LGHDT, YNNKEL (reference sequence). The CDR3 is 13 amino acids. The CDR3 DNA is TGTGCCAGCAGCGCGGGGGGGGTCACTGAAGCTTTCTTT. Its translation: CASSAGGVTEAFF.

V usage is TRBV19 and J usage is TRBJ1-5, with a possible D match to TRBD1 (5 bases). Per germline, CDR1 LNHDA and CDR2 SQIVND (reference sequence). V was clipped by 7 bases and J by 5 bases, with 18 bases between them. CDR3 length equals 15 residues. CDR3 region: CASNTGGGMDQPQHF. The CDR3 DNA reads TGTGCCAGTAACACTGGGGGGGGTATGGATCAGCCCCAGCATTTT.

This clonotype was detected ten times or more. The chain recombines TRBV19 with TRBJ1-5, with no clear D. There are 15 residues in the CDR3. Germline lookup yields CDR1 LNHDA and CDR2 SQIVND (reference sequence). Trimming stripped 3 bases from V and 2 bases from J, with 11 bases between. The chain's CDR3 is CASSIRDLRNQPQHF. The CDR3 bases are TGTGCCAGTAGTATCCGGGATTTGCGCAATCAGCCCCAGCATTTT.

CDR3 DNA sequence: TGTGCCGGGGGGGTAGGTGGCGGCGAGCAGTACTTC. Its translation is CAGGVGGGEQYF. V is TRBV30 and J is TRBJ2-7; 7 nucleotides agree with TRBD2. From germline, CDR1 is GTSNPN and CDR2 SVGIG (reference sequence). The CDR3 has 12 residues. With 8 bases clipped from V and 6 bases from J, the junction kept 10 bases outside the gene matches.

V usage is TRBV5-8 and J usage is TRBJ2-3; the D is unclear. CDR3 length equals 13 residues. Germline V gene sequence: CDR1 SGHTS, CDR2 YDEGEE. V was shortened by 5 bases and J by 4 bases, with 11 bases between the two germline ends. The CDR3 DNA reads TGTGCCAGCAGTTTTGCGACTGCAGATACGCAGTATTTT. This codes for CASSFATADTQYF.

This clonotype turned up a few times. The chain joins TRBV12-3 or TRBV12-4 to TRBJ2-3; D remains unclear. Between the trimmed V and J ends, which lost 6 bases and 5 bases, there was a span of 15 bases. CDR3 length equals 14 residues. The CDR3 region is CASSPWAGRDTQYF. DNA for the CDR3: TGTGCCAGCAGCCCCTGGGCCGGGCGAGATACGCAGTATTTT.

In this sample, this clonotype turned up a few times. V gene TRBV20-1 combines with J gene TRBJ2-1, with D perhaps matching TRBD1 (5 bases). The CDR3 has 12 residues. CDR1 DFQATT and CDR2 SNEGSKA come from the germline V gene (reference sequence). V lost 7 bases and J lost 5, with 12 bases in between. In nucleotides, the CDR3 is TGCAGTGTAGGGGCGCTTAACAATGAGCAGTTCTTC. It specifies CSVGALNNEQFF.

V is TRBV24-1 and J is TRBJ2-3, with a possible D match to TRBD2 (7 bases). Germline V gene lookup returns CDR1 KGHDR and CDR2 SFDVKD. This CDR3 is 15 amino acids long. V was shortened by 7 bases and J by 3 bases, with 16 bases between the two germline ends. The CDR3 region is CATRLGGAATDTQYF. The CDR3 DNA reads as TGTGCCACCAGGCTGGGGGGGGCCGCTACAGATACGCAGTATTTT.

This chain uses TRBV12-3 or TRBV12-4 with TRBJ1-6, with D perhaps TRBD1 (5 bases). The germline V and J ends were trimmed by 6 bases and 9 bases, with 12 bases remaining between them. The CDR3 loop spans 13 amino acids. The CDR3 here is CASRQGESSPLHF. The CDR3 coding sequence is TGTGCCAGCAGACAAGGGGAGAGTTCACCCCTCCACTTT.

The chain has TRBV29-1 and TRBJ2-7; D not certain. The V gene lost 4 bases and the J gene lost 3 bases, with 10 bases spanning the gap. The V gene's germline CDR1 is SQVTM and CDR2 ANQGSEA. The CDR3 is made up of 12 amino acids. The CDR3: CSVVVTGYEQYF. CDR3 nucleotides: TGCAGCGTTGTAGTCACCGGCTACGAGCAGTACTTC.

This clonotype showed up just a few times. The J gene is TRBJ1-4, the V gene TRBV15, with D hard to call. The V end was cut by 0 bases, the J end by 0 bases, with 11 bases between. CDR1 LNHNV and CDR2 YYDKDF come from the germline V gene (reference sequence). This CDR3 contains 17 residues. The CDR3 region is CATSRDGGKATNEKLFF. The CDR3 DNA reads as TGTGCCACCAGCAGAGATGGAGGCAAAGCAACTAATGAAAAACTGTTTTTT.

This clonotype was counted ten times or more. The chain has TRBV3-1 and TRBJ2-7, with D perhaps matching TRBD1 or TRBD2 (5 bases each). CDR1 and CDR2 from the germline V gene are LGHDT and YNNKEL (reference sequence). The CDR3 loop spans 14 amino acids. V lost 1 base, J lost 6 bases, and 13 bases lay in between. CDR3 DNA: TGTGCCAGCAGCCAAGCAGGGACCGCAGGCGAGCAGTACTTC. Translation gives CASSQAGTAGEQYF.

This clonotype was counted at least ten times. CDR3 sequence: CASSYSSRIDYEQYF. For the CDR3, the DNA is TGTGCCAGCAGTTACTCGAGCCGAATCGACTACGAGCAGTACTTC. This chain joins TRBV6-2 or TRBV6-3 and TRBJ2-7; D is unresolved. Germline V gene sequence: CDR1 MNHEY, CDR2 SVGEGT. The CDR3 has 15 residues. V gave up 0 bases and J gave up 3 bases, with 12 bases separating them.

This clonotype occurred a few times. The genes are TRBV28 and TRBJ2-2; a weak D match, TRBD2 (5 bases). V lost 5 bases to trimming and J lost 6 bases, with 7 bases between them. CDR1 MDHEN and CDR2 SYDVKM come from the germline V gene. The CDR3 sequence is 12 residues long. The CDR3 loop reads CASSLSAGELFF. The CDR3 nucleotides are TGTGCCAGCAGTCTTAGCGCCGGGGAGCTGTTTTTT. Full variable domain (missing parts from reference TRBV28 and TRBJ2-2): DVKVTQSSRYLVKRTGEKVFLECVQDMDHENMFWYRQDPGLGLRLIYFSYDVKMKEKGDIPEGYSVSREKKERFSLILESASTNQTSMYLCASSLSAGELFFGEGSRLTVL.

This clonotype has just a few counts. The chain has TRBV5-1 and TRBJ1-2; tentatively, D is TRBD1 (5 bases). The germline CDR1 and CDR2 sequences are SGHRS and YFSETQ. The CDR3 totals 14 residues. Trimming removed 0 bases from V and 2 bases from J, with 8 bases in between. CDR3: CASSLDGHNYGYTF. The CDR3 nucleotides are TGCGCCAGCAGCTTGGACGGACACAACTATGGCTACACCTTC. Full variable domain (remainder filled in from reference TRBV5-1 and TRBJ1-2): KAGVTQTPRYLIKTRGQQVTLSCSPISGHRSVSWYQQTPGQGLQFLFEYFSETQRNKGNFPGRFSGRQFSNSRSEMNVSTLELGDSALYLCASSLDGHNYGYTFGSGTRLTVV.

This clonotype was detected many times. The J gene is TRBJ1-5, the V gene TRBV18, with a tentative D call TRBD1 (5 bases). CDR3 length: 13 amino acids. Trimming pared 6 bases from V and 1 base from J, leaving 7 bases between. Germline assignment: CDR1 KGHSH and CDR2 LQKENI. CDR3 residues: CASSGGSNQPQHF. The CDR3 nucleotides read TGTGCCAGCTCGGGGGGGAGCAATCAGCCCCAGCATTTT.

This clonotype was seen at least ten times. This chain connects TRBV19 to TRBJ1-5; D is possibly TRBD1 (5 bases). CDR3 size: 15 residues. The V end was cut by 3 bases, the J end by 1 base, with 10 bases between. Germline V gene data show CDR1 as LNHDA and CDR2 as SQIVND (reference sequence). CDR3 coding DNA: TGTGCCAGTAGTATTCCGGGGGGGAGCAATCAGCCCCAGCATTTT. It is translated as CASSIPGGSNQPQHF.

In its sample, this clonotype was seen many times. This chain links TRBV5-4 with TRBJ2-2; D remains ambiguous. The V and J ends lost 0 bases and 7 bases respectively, with 7 bases between them. The V gene's germline CDR1 is SGHNT and CDR2 YYREEE (reference sequence). The CDR3 is made up of 13 amino acids. The CDR3 DNA is TGTGCCAGCAGCTTGGCTGGCGGCGGGGAGCTGTTTTTT. Translated: CASSLAGGGELFF.

In DNA, the CDR3 is TGTGCCAGCAGCCCATATGCCACAGATACGCAGTATTTT. It codes for CASSPYATDTQYF. This chain links TRBV28 with TRBJ2-3; D is undetermined. The V and J ends lost 6 bases and 2 bases respectively, with 9 bases between them. From germline, CDR1 is MDHEN and CDR2 SYDVKM. The CDR3 is made up of 13 amino acids.

This chain joins TRBV19 and TRBJ1-5; a weak D match, TRBD1 (5 bases). Per the germline V gene, CDR1 is LNHDA and CDR2 is SQIVND (reference sequence). V was cut by 6 bases and J by 4 bases, with 10 bases left in between. The CDR3 runs 13 residues. The CDR3 here is CASSRATNQPQHF. CDR3 DNA: TGTGCCAGTAGCAGGGCGACGAATCAGCCCCAGCATTTT.

This clonotype was observed many times. The chain is built from TRBV20-1 and TRBJ2-3; D is perhaps TRBD1 (5 bases). The germline V gene encodes CDR1 DFQATT and CDR2 SNEGSKA (reference sequence). The CDR3 runs 15 residues. The V and J ends lost 0 bases and 0 bases respectively, with 10 bases between them. For the CDR3, the DNA is TGCAGTGCTAGAGACAGGGTCCTGAGCACAGATACGCAGTATTTT. It specifies CSARDRVLSTDTQYF.

This clonotype was recorded a few times. V gene TRBV9 combines with J gene TRBJ2-3; D gene uncertain. Germline V gene lookup returns CDR1 SGDLS and CDR2 YYNGEE. The V end was cut by 4 bases, the J end by 8 bases, with 17 bases between. The CDR3 is 14 amino acids. The CDR3 here is CASSSPYAPGTQYF. The CDR3 region has the DNA TGTGCCAGCAGCAGCCCATATGCACCCGGTACGCAGTATTTT.

V usage is TRBV20-1 and J usage is TRBJ2-7, with 10 bases that match TRBD2. The germline CDR1 and CDR2 sequences are DFQATT and SNEGSKA (reference sequence). This CDR3 has 15 residues. Losses at the gene ends were 5 bases for V and 0 bases for J; bases not matched to a gene: 7. This CDR3 reads CSAPNSGRYSYEQYF. The CDR3 DNA sequence: TGCAGTGCTCCTAATAGCGGGAGGTACTCCTACGAGCAGTACTTC.

This clonotype was seen ten or more times. CDR3 protein: CAISPRGPEETQYF. The CDR3 bases are TGTGCCATCAGTCCGAGGGGGCCCGAAGAGACCCAGTACTTC. The genes are TRBV10-3 and TRBJ2-5; the match to TRBD1 covers 7 bases. Germline CDR1 ENHRY, CDR2 SYGVKD. The CDR3 extends over 14 amino acids. The V segment lost 5 bases and the J segment 3 bases; nucleotides outside the gene matches: 6.

The sample holds many counts of this clonotype. The chain is built from TRBV6-1 and TRBJ1-1; TRBD1 might be the D (6 bases). This CDR3 has 13 amino acids. Trimming cost V 5 bases and J 3 bases, with 10 bases left between them. Germline V lookup: CDR1 MNHNS, CDR2 SASEGT. In DNA form, the CDR3 reads TGTGCCAGCAGTTTTAACAGGGACACTGAAGCTTTCTTT. It specifies CASSFNRDTEAFF.

This clonotype has a handful of counts. The V gene is TRBV6-6, the J gene TRBJ1-5; D is unclear. Trimming left V 0 bases short and J 4 bases short, with 13 bases between. The CDR3 totals 16 residues. CDR1 MNHNY and CDR2 SVGAGI come from the germline V gene (reference sequence). The CDR3 loop is CASSYSRVAANQPQHF. In nucleotides, the CDR3 is TGTGCCAGCAGTTACTCTAGGGTGGCAGCTAATCAGCCCCAGCATTTT.